The 10 T cell receptor beta chains reported below all come from one sample, sequenced in a study of T cell repertoires in ileal Crohn's disease. Assay used: immunoSEQ multiplex PCR; TCRdb lists only in-frame clones, some missing. The profile shows 25,000 to 30,000 clones, around 80% of them singletons. The specimen sequenced was ileal tissue. These receptor sequences come from an adult with Crohn's disease.

This sequence joins TRBV7-2 and TRBJ2-3; D is unresolved. The V gene's germline CDR1 is SGHTA and CDR2 FQGNSA. With 6 bases removed from V and 6 bases from J, the gap between germline ends came to 10 bases. The CDR3 contains 12 residues. The CDR3 coding sequence is TGTGCCAGCAGACATAGACTTGATACGCAGTATTTT. Residues: CASRHRLDTQYF.

V is TRBV6-5 and J is TRBJ2-3, with 14 bases lining up with TRBD2. Unmatched junction bases numbered 2, after V lost 0 bases and J lost 6 bases. CDR1 and CDR2 from the germline V gene are MNHEY and SVGAGI. The CDR3 loop spans 16 amino acids. The CDR3 nucleotides read TGTGCCAGCAGTTACTCGACTAGCGGGAGGGGGGATACGCAGTATTTT. It codes for CASSYSTSGRGDTQYF.

The chain has TRBV30 and TRBJ2-3; the D is unclear. V was cut by 4 bases and J by 3 bases, with 11 bases left in between. CDR1 is GTSNPN and CDR2 is SVGIG in the germline V gene (reference sequence). The CDR3 loop spans 13 amino acids. DNA of the CDR3: TGTGCCTGGAACCTTGTGCGGACAGATACGCAGTATTTT. It yields the protein CAWNLVRTDTQYF.

CDR3 residues: CASSYGLATNEKLFF. Here the CDR3 DNA reads TGTGCCAGCAGTTACGGCCTGGCAACTAATGAAAAACTGTTTTTT. The J gene is TRBJ1-4, the V gene TRBV6-5; D is ambiguous. Trimming shortened V by 2 bases and J by 0 bases, and 7 bases separated the two germline ends. The CDR3 is 15 residues long. The germline CDR1 and CDR2 sequences are MNHEY and SVGAGI.

J is TRBJ2-3 and V is TRBV15, with D tentatively TRBD1 (5 bases). Trimming stripped 3 bases from V and 1 base from J, with 14 bases between. Germline CDR1 LNHNV, CDR2 YYDKDF (reference sequence). The CDR3 sequence is 16 residues long. The CDR3 loop reads CATSSSIGVGTDTQYF. CDR3 DNA sequence: TGTGCCACCAGCAGTAGTATAGGGGTTGGCACAGATACGCAGTATTTT.

This chain uses TRBV6-5 with TRBJ1-1, with 7 positions matching TRBD1. With 6 bases clipped from V and 11 bases from J, the junction kept 9 bases outside the gene matches. This CDR3 spans 12 amino acids. The germline V gene encodes CDR1 MNHEY and CDR2 SVGAGI. CDR3 nucleotides: TGTGCCAGCAGGACAGGGTCTGGCTTGGCTTTCTTT. This encodes CASRTGSGLAFF.

The chain couples TRBV7-9 to TRBJ1-5; D is unclear. Germline loops: CDR1 SEHNR, CDR2 FQNEAQ (reference sequence). Trimming stripped 3 bases from V and 11 bases from J, with 14 bases between. CDR3 length: 13 amino acids. CDR3 in amino acids: CASSLMQQSAQHF. CDR3 coding DNA: TGTGCCAGCAGCTTGATGCAACAGTCTGCCCAGCATTTT. The full variable domain, in which reference TRBV7-9 and TRBJ1-5 provide the parts outside the CDR3, is DTGVSQNPRHKITKRGQNVTFRCDPISEHNRLYWYRQTLGQGPEFLTYFQNEAQLEKSRLLSDRFSAERPKGSFSTLEIQRTEQGDSAMYLCASSLMQQSAQHFGDGTRLSIL.

V is TRBV5-1 and J is TRBJ2-7; D possibly corresponds to TRBD1 (6 bases). Germline CDR1 SGHRS, CDR2 YFSETQ. Trimming took off 0 bases at V and 2 bases at J, with 12 bases between the two ends. The length of the CDR3 is 15 residues. The CDR3 coding sequence is TGCGCCAGCAGCTTGGAACCAGGGGCCCCCTACGAGCAGTACTTC. Amino acid sequence: CASSLEPGAPYEQYF.

V gene TRBV30 combines with J gene TRBJ2-7, with TRBD1 as a possible D gene (5 bases). There are 13 residues in the CDR3. The germline CDR1 and CDR2 sequences are GTSNPN and SVGIG (reference sequence). Between the trimmed V and J ends, which lost 5 bases and 4 bases, there was a span of 15 bases. CDR3 DNA: TGTGCCTGGGAGCACTCAGGGAAATACGAGCAGTACTTC. This codes for CAWEHSGKYEQYF.

This chain connects TRBV4-3 to TRBJ2-5; possibly TRBD1 for D (6 bases). The last part of the DNA fits TRBJ2-7 better; the J call may be wrong. Per the germline V gene, CDR1 is LGHNA and CDR2 is YSLEER. The CDR3 length is 16 residues. CDR3 region: CASSQEWTDESAEQYF. CDR3 DNA sequence: TGCGCCAGCAGCCAAGAGTGGACAGACGAGTCCGCCGAGCAGTACTTC.